This entry concerns a single TCR beta chain. The sample originates from a study of blood T cell repertoires in COVID-19. Clones were read by immunoSEQ multiplex PCR, and TCRdb kept only the in-frame ones, dropping some. Counted here are around 280,000 clones, around 87% occurring once; the ten biggest clones make up roughly 1.5%. From germline, CDR1 is SEHNR and CDR2 FQNEAQ (reference sequence). This CDR3 spans 15 amino acids. V lost 0 bases and J lost 10, with 16 bases in between. Sequenced material: PBMCs or T cells enriched from blood (not recorded which). The TCR sequence derives from a young woman with acute COVID-19. The V gene is TRBV7-9, the J gene TRBJ2-1; tentative D call: TRBD2 (5 bases). The CDR3 bases are TGTGCCAGCAGCTTAGCGGGGTTGGCTAGCCCGGAGCAGTTCTTC. Protein product: CASSLAGLASPEQFF.